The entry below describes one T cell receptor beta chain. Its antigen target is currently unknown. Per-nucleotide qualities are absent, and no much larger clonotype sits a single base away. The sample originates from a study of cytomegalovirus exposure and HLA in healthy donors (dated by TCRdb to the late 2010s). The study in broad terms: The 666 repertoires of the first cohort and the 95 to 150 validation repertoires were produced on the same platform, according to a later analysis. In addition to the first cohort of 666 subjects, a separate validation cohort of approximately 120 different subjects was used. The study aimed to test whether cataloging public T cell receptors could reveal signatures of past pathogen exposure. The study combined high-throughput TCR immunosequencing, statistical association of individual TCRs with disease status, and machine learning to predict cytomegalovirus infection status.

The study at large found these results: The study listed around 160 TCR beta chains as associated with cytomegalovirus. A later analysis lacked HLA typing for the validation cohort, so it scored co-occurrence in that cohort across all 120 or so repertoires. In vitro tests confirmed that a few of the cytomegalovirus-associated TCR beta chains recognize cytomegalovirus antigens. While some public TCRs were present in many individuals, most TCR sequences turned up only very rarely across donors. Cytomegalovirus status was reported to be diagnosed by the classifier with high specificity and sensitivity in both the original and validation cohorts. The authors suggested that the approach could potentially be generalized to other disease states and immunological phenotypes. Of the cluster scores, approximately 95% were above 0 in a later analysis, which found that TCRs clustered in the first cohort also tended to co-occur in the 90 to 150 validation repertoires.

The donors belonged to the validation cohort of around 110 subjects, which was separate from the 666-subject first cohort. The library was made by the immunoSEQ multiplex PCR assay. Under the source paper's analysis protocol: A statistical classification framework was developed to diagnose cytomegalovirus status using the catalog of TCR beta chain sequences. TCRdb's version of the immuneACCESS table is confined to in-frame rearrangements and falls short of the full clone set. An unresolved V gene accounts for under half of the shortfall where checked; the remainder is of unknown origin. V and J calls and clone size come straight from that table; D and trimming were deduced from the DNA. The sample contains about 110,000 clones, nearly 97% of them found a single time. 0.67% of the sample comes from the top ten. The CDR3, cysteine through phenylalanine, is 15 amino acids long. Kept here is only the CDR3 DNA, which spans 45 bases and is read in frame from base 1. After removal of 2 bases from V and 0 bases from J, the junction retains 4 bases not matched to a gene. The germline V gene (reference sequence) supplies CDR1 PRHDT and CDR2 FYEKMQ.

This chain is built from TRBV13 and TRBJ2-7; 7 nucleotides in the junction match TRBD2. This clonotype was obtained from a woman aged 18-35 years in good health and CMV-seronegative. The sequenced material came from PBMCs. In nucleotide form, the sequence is TGTGCCAGCAGCTTAAGCGCGGGGGTCTCCTACGAGCAGTACTTC. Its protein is CASSLSAGVSYEQYF.